What follows describes a single T cell receptor beta chain. Its antigen is unknown. The data are from a study of cytomegalovirus exposure and HLA in healthy donors. Study-wide findings and caveats: Three of the chains that were CMV-associated were confirmed in vitro to be specific for CMV antigens. The authors enumerated 150 to 200 TCR beta chains as linked to cytomegalovirus.

Germline loops: CDR1 SGHTA, CDR2 FQGNSA. The CDR3 loop spans 14 amino acids. V was cut by 5 bases and J by 7 bases, with 17 bases left in between. Clones were read by immunoSEQ multiplex PCR, and TCRdb kept only the in-frame ones, dropping some. The sample consists of about 110,000 clones, around 85% of them appearing once. This receptor was obtained from a woman aged 18-35 years in good health and CMV-seronegative. Sequenced sample: PBMCs. This chain joins TRBV7-2 and TRBJ1-2; the D is unclear. This CDR3 is CASSLERVGGGYTF. DNA for the CDR3: TGTGCCAGCAGCCTCGAGAGGGTTGGTGGTGGCTACACCTTC.